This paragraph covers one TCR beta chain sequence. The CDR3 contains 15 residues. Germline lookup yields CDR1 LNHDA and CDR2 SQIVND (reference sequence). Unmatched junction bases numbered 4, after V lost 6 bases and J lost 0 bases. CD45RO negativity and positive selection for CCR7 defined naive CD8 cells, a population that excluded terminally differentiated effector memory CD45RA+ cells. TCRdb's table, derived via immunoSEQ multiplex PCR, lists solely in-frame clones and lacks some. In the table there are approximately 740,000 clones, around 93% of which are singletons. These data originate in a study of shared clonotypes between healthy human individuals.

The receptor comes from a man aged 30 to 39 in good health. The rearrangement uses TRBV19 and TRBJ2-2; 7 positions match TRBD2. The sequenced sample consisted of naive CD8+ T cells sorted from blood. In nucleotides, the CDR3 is TGTGCCAGTAGGCCGGGACTATCGAACACCGGGGAGCTGTTTTTT. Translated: CASRPGLSNTGELFF.